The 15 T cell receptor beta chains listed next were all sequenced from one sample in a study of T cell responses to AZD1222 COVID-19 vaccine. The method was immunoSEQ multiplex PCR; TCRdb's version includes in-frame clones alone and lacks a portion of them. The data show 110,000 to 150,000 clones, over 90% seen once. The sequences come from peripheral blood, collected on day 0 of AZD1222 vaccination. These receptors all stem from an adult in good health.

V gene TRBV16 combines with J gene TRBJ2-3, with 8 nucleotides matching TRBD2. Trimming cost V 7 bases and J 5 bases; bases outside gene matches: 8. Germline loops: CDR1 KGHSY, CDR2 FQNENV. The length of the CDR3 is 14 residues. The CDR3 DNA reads TGTGCCAGCACCCTGACTAGCGAGGGAGATACGCAGTATTTT. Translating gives CASTLTSEGDTQYF.

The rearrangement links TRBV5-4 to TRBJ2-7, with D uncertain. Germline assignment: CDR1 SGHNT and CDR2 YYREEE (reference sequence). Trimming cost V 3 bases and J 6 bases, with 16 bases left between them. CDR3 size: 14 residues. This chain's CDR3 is CASSYAINSGEQYF. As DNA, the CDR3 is TGTGCCAGCAGCTACGCTATTAACAGTGGCGAGCAGTACTTC.

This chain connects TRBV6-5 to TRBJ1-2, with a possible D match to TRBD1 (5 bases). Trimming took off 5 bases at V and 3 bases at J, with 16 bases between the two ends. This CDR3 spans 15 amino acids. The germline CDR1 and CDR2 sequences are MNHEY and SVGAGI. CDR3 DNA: TGTGCCAGCAGTCCCGGGACTGGCGGACACTATGGCTACACCTTC. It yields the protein CASSPGTGGHYGYTF.

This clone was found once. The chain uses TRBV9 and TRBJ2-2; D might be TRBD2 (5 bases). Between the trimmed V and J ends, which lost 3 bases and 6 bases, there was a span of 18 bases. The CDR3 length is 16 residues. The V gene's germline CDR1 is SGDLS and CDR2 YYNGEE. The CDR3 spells CASSGPSGRTPGELFF. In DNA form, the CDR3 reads TGTGCCAGCAGCGGACCCTCTGGGAGAACGCCCGGGGAGCTGTTTTTT.

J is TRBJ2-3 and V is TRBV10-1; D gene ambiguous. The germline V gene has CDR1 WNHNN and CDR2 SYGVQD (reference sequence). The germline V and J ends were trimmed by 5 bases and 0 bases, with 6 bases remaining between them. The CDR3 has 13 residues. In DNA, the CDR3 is TGCGCCAGCAGTCACCTTAGCACAGATACGCAGTATTTT. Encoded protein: CASSHLSTDTQYF.

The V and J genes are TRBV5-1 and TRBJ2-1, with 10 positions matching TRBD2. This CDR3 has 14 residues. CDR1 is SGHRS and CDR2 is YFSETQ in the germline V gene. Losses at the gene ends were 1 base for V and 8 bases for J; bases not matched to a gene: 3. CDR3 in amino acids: CASSLILAGHEQFF. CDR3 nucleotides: TGCGCCAGCAGCTTGATACTAGCGGGACATGAGCAGTTCTTC.

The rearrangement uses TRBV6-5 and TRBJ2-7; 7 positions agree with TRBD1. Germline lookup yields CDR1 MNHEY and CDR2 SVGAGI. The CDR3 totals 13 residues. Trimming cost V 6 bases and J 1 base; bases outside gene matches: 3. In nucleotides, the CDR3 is TGTGCCAGCAGGGGGGACAGATCCTACGAGCAGTACTTC. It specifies CASRGDRSYEQYF.

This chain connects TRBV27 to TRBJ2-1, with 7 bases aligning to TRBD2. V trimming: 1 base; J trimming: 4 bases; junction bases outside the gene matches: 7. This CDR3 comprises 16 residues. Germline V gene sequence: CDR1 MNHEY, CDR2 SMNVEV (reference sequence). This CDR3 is CASSLWGGGPYNEQFF. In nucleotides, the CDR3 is TGTGCCAGCAGTTTATGGGGCGGGGGACCTTACAATGAGCAGTTCTTC.

This chain's CDR3 is CASSISWGRGWSNQPQHF. The CDR3 DNA reads TGTGCCAGTAGTATAAGTTGGGGACGGGGTTGGAGCAATCAGCCCCAGCATTTT. The chain couples TRBV19 to TRBJ1-5, with a possible D match to TRBD1 (5 bases). V shed 2 bases and J shed 1 base, with 18 bases lying between them. This CDR3 contains 18 residues. Germline assignment: CDR1 LNHDA and CDR2 SQIVND (reference sequence).

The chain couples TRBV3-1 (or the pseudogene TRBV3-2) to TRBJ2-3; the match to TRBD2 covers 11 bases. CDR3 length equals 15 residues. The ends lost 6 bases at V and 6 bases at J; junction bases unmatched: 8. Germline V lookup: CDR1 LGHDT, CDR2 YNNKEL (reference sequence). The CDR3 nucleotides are TGTGCCAGCAGTCCATTAGCGGGAGGGTCCGATACGCAGTATTTT. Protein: CASSPLAGGSDTQYF.

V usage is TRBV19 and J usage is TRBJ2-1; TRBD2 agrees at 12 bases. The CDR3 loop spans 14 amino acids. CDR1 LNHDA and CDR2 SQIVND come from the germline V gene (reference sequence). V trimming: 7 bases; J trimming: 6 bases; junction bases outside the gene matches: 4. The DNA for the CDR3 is TGTGCCAGTAAATGGACTAGCGGGATCAATGAGCAGTTCTTC. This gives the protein CASKWTSGINEQFF.

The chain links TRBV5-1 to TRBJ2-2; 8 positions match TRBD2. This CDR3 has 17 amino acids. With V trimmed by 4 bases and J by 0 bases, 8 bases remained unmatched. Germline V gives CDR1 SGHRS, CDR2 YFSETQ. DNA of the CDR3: TGCGCCAGCAGCAAAACAGCGGGAGCGACGAACACCGGGGAGCTGTTTTTT. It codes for CASSKTAGATNTGELFF.

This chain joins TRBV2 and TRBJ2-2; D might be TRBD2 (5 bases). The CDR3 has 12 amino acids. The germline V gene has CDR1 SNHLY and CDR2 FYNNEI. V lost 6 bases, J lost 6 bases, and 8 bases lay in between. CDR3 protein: CASSKEAGELFF. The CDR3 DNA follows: TGTGCCAGCAGCAAGGAGGCCGGGGAGCTGTTTTTT.

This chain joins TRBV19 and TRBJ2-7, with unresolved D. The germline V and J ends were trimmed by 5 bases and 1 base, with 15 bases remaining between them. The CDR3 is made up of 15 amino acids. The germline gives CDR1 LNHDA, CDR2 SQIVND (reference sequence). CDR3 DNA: TGTGCCAGTAGTCGAAGGCAGGCGAATTCCTACGAGCAGTACTTC. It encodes CASSRRQANSYEQYF.

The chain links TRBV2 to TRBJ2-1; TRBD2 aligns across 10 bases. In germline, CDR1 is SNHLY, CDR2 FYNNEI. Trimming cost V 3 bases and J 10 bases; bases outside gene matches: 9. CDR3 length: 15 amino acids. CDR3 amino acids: CASSDPQREGREQFF. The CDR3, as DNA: TGTGCCAGCAGTGATCCCCAGCGGGAGGGTCGGGAGCAGTTCTTC.